This record concerns one T cell receptor beta chain sequence. The sample belongs to a study of blood T cell repertoires in COVID-19. The table came from immunoSEQ multiplex PCR; TCRdb's copy has only in-frame clones and leaves some out. In the table there are about 300,000 clones, approximately 83% of which are singletons. Trimming removed 11 bases at V and 7 bases at J, with 11 bases between. This CDR3 contains 10 residues. Germline CDR1 is SNHLY and CDR2 is FYNNEI. The source of this sequence is a woman between 45 and 65 years old who had recovered from COVID-19. The gene calls are TRBV2 and TRBJ1-1; tentatively, D is TRBD1 (5 bases). Sequencing was done on a sample of peripheral blood. The CDR3 sequence: CAAVGGEAFF. As DNA, the CDR3 is TGTGCCGCCGTCGGGGGTGAAGCTTTCTTT.